The T cell receptor (beta chain) under discussion was sequenced for a study of shared clonotypes between healthy human individuals. Trimming pared 6 bases from V and 0 bases from J, leaving 9 bases between. Germline CDR1 SGHNT, CDR2 YENEEA. The CDR3 has 13 amino acids. CD45RO negativity and positive selection for CCR7 defined naive CD8 cells, a population that excluded terminally differentiated effector memory CD45RA+ cells. TCRdb's copy holds only in-frame clones and misses some; the assay was immunoSEQ multiplex PCR. This sample carries about 750,000 clones, more than 85% of them seen once, and the ten largest clones take about 24%.

V gene TRBV11-3 combines with J gene TRBJ2-7; either TRBD1 or TRBD2 may supply D (5 bases each). Sequencing was done on a sample of naive CD8+ T cells sorted from blood. The receptor's source is a man aged 25 to 45 in good health. The CDR3 is CASSKGSSYEQYF. The CDR3 DNA sequence: TGTGCCAGCAGTAAGGGGAGCTCCTACGAGCAGTACTTC.